One sample yielded the 10 T cell receptor beta chains listed below, sequenced in a study of Ad26.COV2.S vaccination and SARS-CoV-2 variants (dated by TCRdb to the early 2020s). Reading the label with the study, this specimen's treatment or condition is: roughly 18 received Ad26.COV2.S at low or high dose, single or two shots; a few received placebo; per-sample allocation not given. Repertoires of vaccine and placebo recipients were sequenced from samples collected on day 63 after the first injection. Library prep was done by the immunoSEQ multiplex PCR assay. The table comes from immuneACCESS by way of TCRdb, which keeps in-frame sequences with V and J called. Part of the clones is missing from these tables; in studies checked, under half for an unresolved V gene and the rest for unknown reasons. A total of around 350,000 clones appear in this sample, around 83% of them only once. Together, the top ten hold 3% to 4% of the sample.

The source was peripheral blood, collected in a trial of Ad26.COV2.S vaccine versus placebo. Every receptor here comes from a person aged 18-65 years who received the Ad26.COV2.S COVID-19 vaccine or a placebo.

This clone is a singleton in its sample. The V call is TRBV7-9, the J call TRBJ2-1, with TRBD2 matching over 10 bases. The CDR3 is made up of 14 amino acids. The V gene's germline CDR1 is SEHNR and CDR2 FQNEAQ (reference sequence). V lost 3 bases to trimming and J lost 7 bases; unmatched junction nucleotides: 3. As DNA, the CDR3 is TGTGCCAGCAGCTTTACTAGCGGGAAGAATGAGCAGTTCTTC. Its protein product is CASSFTSGKNEQFF.

The V call is TRBV19, the J call TRBJ1-2; D is unresolved. In germline, CDR1 is LNHDA, CDR2 SQIVND (reference sequence). The CDR3 is made up of 17 amino acids. Trimming took 9 bases from V and 3 from J, leaving 26 bases between them. CDR3 loop: CASFGMVAAMKHYGYTF. The CDR3 DNA reads TGTGCCAGCTTCGGAATGGTGGCGGCCATGAAGCACTATGGCTACACCTTC.

The chain recombines TRBV25-1 with TRBJ1-1; maybe TRBD1 (5 bases). Deletions cut 6 bases from V and 7 bases from J, with 12 bases between. Germline lookup yields CDR1 MGHDK and CDR2 SYGVNS. The CDR3 spans 12 residues. CDR3 loop: CASSVRGGEAFF. The CDR3 bases are TGTGCCAGCAGCGTGAGGGGTGGTGAAGCTTTCTTT.

This sequence joins TRBV11-2 and TRBJ2-5, with D unclear. V was pared by 0 bases and J by 0 bases, with 8 bases between. The germline V gene has CDR1 SGHAT and CDR2 FQNNGV. The CDR3 loop spans 15 amino acids. CDR3 bases: TGTGCCAGCAGCTTAGACCAGCTGTACCAAGAGACCCAGTACTTC. Its translation is CASSLDQLYQETQYF.

V is TRBV30 and J is TRBJ2-7, with D unresolved. Per the germline V gene, CDR1 is GTSNPN and CDR2 is SVGIG (reference sequence). The CDR3 contains 11 residues. V lost 2 bases and J lost 6, with 8 bases in between. CDR3 sequence reads: CAWSIQSEQYF. Written as DNA, the CDR3 is TGTGCCTGGAGTATACAGAGCGAGCAGTACTTC.

The rearrangement links TRBV2 to TRBJ1-1; possibly TRBD1 for D (5 bases). This CDR3 spans 14 amino acids. With 3 bases removed from V and 0 bases from J, the gap between germline ends came to 8 bases. Germline lookup yields CDR1 SNHLY and CDR2 FYNNEI. CDR3 DNA sequence: TGTGCCAGCAGTGATAGGACAATGAACACTGAAGCTTTCTTT. Its translation is CASSDRTMNTEAFF.

The chain has TRBV6-5 and TRBJ1-1; D is ambiguous. The V and J ends lost 5 bases and 4 bases respectively, with 8 bases between them. Per the germline V gene, CDR1 is MNHEY and CDR2 is SVGAGI. The CDR3 loop spans 12 amino acids. CDR3 region: CASSQAGTEAFF. The CDR3 nucleotides read TGTGCCAGCAGTCAGGCGGGCACTGAAGCTTTCTTT.

This chain connects TRBV2 to TRBJ2-2, with D possibly being TRBD1 (6 bases). The CDR3 totals 16 residues. Deletions cut 4 bases from V and 2 bases from J, with 14 bases between. The germline V gene has CDR1 SNHLY and CDR2 FYNNEI. The CDR3 DNA reads as TGTGCCAGCAGTGTCTCAGGGGACCATAACACCGGGGAGCTGTTTTTT. Translating it yields CASSVSGDHNTGELFF.

The gene calls are TRBV4-3 and TRBJ2-7; the match to TRBD2 covers 8 bases. Germline V gene sequence: CDR1 LGHNA, CDR2 YSLEER. The CDR3 runs 15 residues. Germline trimming cut 0 bases from V and 3 bases from J; bases unmatched to any gene: 4. The CDR3 is CASSQDQSGGYEQYF. CDR3 coding DNA: TGCGCCAGCAGCCAAGATCAGAGCGGGGGCTACGAGCAGTACTTC.

V is TRBV10-2 and J is TRBJ1-6; possible D gene TRBD1, 6 bases. V was cut by 2 bases and J by 7 bases, with 9 bases left in between. The CDR3 spans 14 residues. CDR1 WSHSY and CDR2 SAAADI come from the germline V gene. The CDR3 reads CASSEGGTNSPLHF. CDR3 sequence (DNA): TGCGCCAGCAGTGAGGGGGGGACAAATTCACCCCTCCACTTT.